This T cell receptor beta chain derives from a study of blood T cell repertoires in COVID-19. Some clones are missing from TCRdb's copy, which holds only in-frame ones; the method was immunoSEQ multiplex PCR. The data show 100,000 to 120,000 clones, with around 76% seen just once and less than 4% held by the top ten. Trimming at V came to 0 bases and at J to 11 bases, leaving 6 bases not matched to a gene. The CDR3 consists of 14 residues. From germline, CDR1 is KGHSH and CDR2 LQKENI. V and J are TRBV18 and TRBJ2-2, with 7 positions matching TRBD1. This TCR was recovered from a woman older than 75 with acute or convalescent COVID-19. The sequencing sample was made of peripheral blood. The CDR3: CASSPPTGRVELFF. The CDR3 DNA reads TGTGCCAGCTCACCACCGACAGGGAGAGTTGAGCTGTTTTTT.